A selection of T cell receptor beta chains follows, all from one sample in a study of shared clonotypes between healthy human individuals. Assay used: immunoSEQ multiplex PCR; TCRdb lists only in-frame clones, some missing. Of 1,400,000 or so clones in the sample, 98% were seen once. The sample comprised naive CD4+ T cells sorted from blood. The receptors shown here come from a man aged 25 to 40 in good health. The CDR3 runs from the conserved cysteine through the conserved F or W. A D gene is named only where the DNA matches it firmly. The size of a clone is reported for some rows only, either as once, few or many, or as a class for expanded clones.

CDR3: CASSSRTGGSAEAFF
DNA: TGTGCCAGCAGTTCACGAACAGGGGGCAGTGCTGAAGCTTTCTTT
V: TRBV27
J: TRBJ1-1
D: TRBD1
size: .

CDR3: CASSEAGRLNTEAFF
DNA: TGTGCCAGCAGTGAAGCGGGACGGTTGAACACTGAAGCTTTCTTT
V: TRBV2
J: TRBJ1-1
D: .
size: .

CDR3: CASSLDINYGYTF
DNA: TGTGCCAGCAGCTTAGACATTAACTATGGCTACACCTTC
V: TRBV11-2
J: TRBJ1-2
D: .
size: .

CDR3: CASSPLGLAGVLAKNIQYF
DNA: TGTGCCAGCTCACCACTAGGACTAGCGGGAGTCCTAGCCAAAAACATTCAGTACTTC
V: TRBV18
J: TRBJ2-4
D: TRBD2
size: .

CDR3: CASSIPDNEQFF
DNA: TGTGCCAGTAGTATCCCGGATAATGAGCAGTTCTTC
V: TRBV19
J: TRBJ2-1
D: .
size: .

CDR3: CASSLGREFYNEQFF
DNA: TGTGCCAGCAGCTTAGGCAGGGAATTCTACAATGAGCAGTTCTTC
V: TRBV11-2
J: TRBJ2-1
D: .
size: .

CDR3: CASSSPSGGRRTDTQYF
DNA: TGTGCCAGCTCATCCCCCTCAGGAGGGCGCCGCACAGATACGCAGTATTTT
V: TRBV18
J: TRBJ2-3
D: .
size: many

CDR3: CAISEGQGLPDTQYF
DNA: TGTGCCATCAGTGAGGGACAGGGGCTACCAGATACGCAGTATTTT
V: TRBV10-3
J: TRBJ2-3
D: TRBD1
size: once

CDR3: CASSPGTSGSARLFF
DNA: TGTGCCAGCAGCCCTGGGACTAGCGGGAGTGCGCGCCTGTTCTTC
V: TRBV11-2
J: TRBJ2-1
D: TRBD2
size: .

CDR3: CASSLTAWRSEQYF
DNA: TGTGCCAGCAGCTTAACGGCTTGGAGGTCCGAGCAGTACTTC
V: TRBV7-7
J: TRBJ2-7
D: .
size: .

CDR3: CASKGLAANEQFF
DNA: TGTGCCAGCAAGGGACTAGCGGCAAATGAGCAGTTCTTC
V: TRBV6-5
J: TRBJ2-1
D: TRBD2
size: .

CDR3: CASSRSGSSDRGEEKLFF
DNA: TGCGCCAGCAGCCGAAGTGGATCCTCGGACAGGGGGGAAGAAAAACTGTTTTTT
V: TRBV4-3
J: TRBJ1-4
D: TRBD1
size: .